The source of this TCR beta chain is a study of CXCR3-negative and CXCR3-positive naive CD8 T cells. Study conclusions and caveats: Naive subsets had comparable surface CD5; TCR strength was inferred from TRB CDR3 properties.

Germline V lookup: CDR1 SGHKS, CDR2 YYEKEE (reference sequence). This CDR3 has 14 amino acids. The TRB cDNA libraries were prepared by 5' RACE with UMI labels. Following a re-call of the 5' RACE reads, TCRdb has one entry per CDR3 protein and lacks DNA. The repertoire table contains about 48,000 distinct CDR3 sequences. The study sorted every CD8+ T cell subset in triplicate at 300,000 or so cells each. About this clonotype itself: Its antigen is as yet unknown.

The TCR sequence derives from a human donor in good health. Some clones in this sample may be carry-over from other donors' samples. The sample comprised memory CD8+ T cells from blood. The chain combines TRBV5-5 with TRBJ2-7; as DNA is missing, the TRBD1 call by TCRdb cannot be tested. The CDR3: CASSLAPEGGEQYF.